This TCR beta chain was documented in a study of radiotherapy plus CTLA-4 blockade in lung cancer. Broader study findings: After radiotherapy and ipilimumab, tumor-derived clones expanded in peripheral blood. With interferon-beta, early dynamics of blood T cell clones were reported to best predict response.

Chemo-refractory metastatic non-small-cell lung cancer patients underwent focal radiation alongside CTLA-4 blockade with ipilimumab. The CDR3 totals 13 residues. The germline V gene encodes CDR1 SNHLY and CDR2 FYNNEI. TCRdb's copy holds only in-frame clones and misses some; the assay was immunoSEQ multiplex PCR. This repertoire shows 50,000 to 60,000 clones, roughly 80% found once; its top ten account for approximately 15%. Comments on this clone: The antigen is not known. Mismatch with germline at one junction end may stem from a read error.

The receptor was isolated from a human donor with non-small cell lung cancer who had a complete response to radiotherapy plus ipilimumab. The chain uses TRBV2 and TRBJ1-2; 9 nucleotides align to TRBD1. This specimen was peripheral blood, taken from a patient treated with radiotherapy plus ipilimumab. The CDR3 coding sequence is TGTGCCAGCAGTGATGGACAGGGGCGGTACCGAGGTTTC. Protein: CASSDGQGRYRGF.